The T cell receptor beta chain described here comes from a study of human T cells and chemical hapten exposure. Broader study findings: Sensitization with DPC brought no change to TCRs above 1 in 1000 in frequency. As patch test score rose, PT1 expanded TCR counts tended to rise as well.

CDR1 SNHLY and CDR2 FYNNEI come from the germline V gene. Trimming left V 6 bases short and J 4 bases short, with 15 bases between. The CDR3 has 14 amino acids. One entry per CDR3 protein results from TCRdb running MiXCR on the RACE reads. The table records just under 350,000 distinct CDR3 sequences, under 8% of them present only once. Time point specified: patch test 1, 2 weeks after DPC sensitization. Noted treatment: therapeutic diphenylcyclopropenone sensitization with weekly scalp DPC. A word on this clonotype: Its antigen is as yet unknown.

The rearrangement joins TRBV2 to TRBJ1-1; perhaps TRBD1 as D (6 bases). This specimen was whole blood, taken in connection with sensitization to the hapten diphenylcyclopropenone (DPC). The receptor's source is a woman between 18 and 29 years old with alopecia areata. Some clones in this sample may be carry-over from other donors' samples. CDR3 in amino acids: CASRLGQGFTEAFF. Here the CDR3 DNA reads TGTGCCAGCAGGTTAGGGCAGGGGTTCACTGAAGCTTTCTTT.